The rows below give T cell receptor beta chains drawn from one sample of a study of T cells after yellow fever vaccination. TCRdb ran MiXCR on the 5' RACE reads and lists one entry per CDR3 protein. Of some 80,000 distinct CDR3 sequences listed, about 14% are singletons. The specimen comprised CD8+ T cells not binding an NS4B(214-222) dextramer, sorted from PBMCs, sampled roughly 20 days after the first yellow fever vaccination. Receptors were obtained from a man aged 18-30 years who received the YFV17D yellow fever vaccine. Both conserved end residues are part of each CDR3. Fields, in order: V gene, J gene, CDR3 protein.

>TRBV7-2|TRBJ1-3
CASSLRGDYTIYF
>TRBV13|TRBJ2-5
CASSPGTGSAETQYF
>TRBV19|TRBJ2-2
CASSVYATGELFF
>TRBV6-2/TRBV6-3|TRBJ1-2
CASGTADGYGYTF
>TRBV7-2|TRBJ2-3
CASSLDPSDTQYF
>TRBV9|TRBJ2-1
CASSTGLAGNSYNEQFF
>TRBV4-1|TRBJ2-2
CASSQVSGELFF
>TRBV24-1|TRBJ2-3
CATSDAGQGVTDTQYF
>TRBV5-4|TRBJ2-3
CASSLDGGPDTQYF
>TRBV12-3/TRBV12-4|TRBJ2-1
CASSLGQDNEQFF
>TRBV7-7|TRBJ2-5
CASSLNRDPQETQYF
>TRBV10-3|TRBJ2-2
CAISEWTSGGGIDTGELFF
>TRBV5-1|TRBJ2-3
CASSLERGGRDTQYF
>TRBV4-1|TRBJ1-1
CASSQRQNTEAFF
>TRBV10-3|TRBJ1-1
CASNTQENTEAFF
>TRBV7-3|TRBJ2-1
CASSLIAYATANEQFF
>TRBV6-5|TRBJ1-2
CASSITGTVDYGYTF
>TRBV27|TRBJ1-6
CASSFRQNNSPLHF
>TRBV10-3|TRBJ2-2
CAIRGVTNTGELFF
>TRBV4-1|TRBJ2-3
CASMRHEGDTQYF
>TRBV7-9|TRBJ2-5
CASSQGREIPETQYF
>TRBV12-3/TRBV12-4|TRBJ1-2
CASSRGFNYGYTF
>TRBV6-5|TRBJ2-4
CASSSHPGPATGNIQYF
>TRBV10-2|TRBJ2-3
CASQGQGPDTQYF
>TRBV6-5|TRBJ1-1
CASHPANTEAFF
>TRBV4-3|TRBJ1-2
CASSQGRRTGFMLGYTF
>TRBV5-6|TRBJ1-4
CASSLESWGYEKLFF
>TRBV28|TRBJ2-2
CASSPTPRQTGELFF
>TRBV7-2|TRBJ2-7
CASSLEAGSYEQYF
>TRBV7-2|TRBJ1-1
CASSLAREGMNTEAFF
>TRBV11-2|TRBJ1-1
CASSSSEGVNTEAFF
>TRBV4-3|TRBJ2-5
CASSQIGTWGETQYF
>TRBV10-3|TRBJ1-5
CAISEFGDRAQPQHF
>TRBV7-3|TRBJ1-1
CASSLTGPSRYTEAFF
>TRBV6-1|TRBJ2-1
CASSKPRRGGDEQFF
>TRBV7-2|TRBJ2-5
CASSLVEGQETQYF
>TRBV2|TRBJ2-5
CASRKGAAGGETQYF
>TRBV9|TRBJ2-3
CASSGLSTDTQYF
>TRBV6-2/TRBV6-3|TRBJ2-5
CASSYPASQQETQYF
>TRBV24-1|TRBJ2-3
CATSQAEDTQYF
>TRBV7-9|TRBJ1-2
CASRRTEGYTF
>TRBV30|TRBJ2-2
CAWRNRNTGELFF
>TRBV4-3|TRBJ1-2
CASSQDWVEGNYGYTF
>TRBV3-1|TRBJ2-1
CASSPDSGGSYNEQFF
>TRBV7-2|TRBJ1-1
CASSWGTGDTEAFF
>TRBV27|TRBJ1-2
CASSYEAGVQGYTF
>TRBV12-3/TRBV12-4|TRBJ2-5
CASGNQGASWETQYF
>TRBV29-1|TRBJ2-7
CSVGRRGSLYEQYF
>TRBV5-1|TRBJ2-2
CASSYRFVTGELFF
>TRBV13|TRBJ1-2
CASGVEFGQGENGYTF
>TRBV7-9|TRBJ2-1
CASSSFSPNEQFF
>TRBV12-3/TRBV12-4|TRBJ2-3
CASSLADSGDTQYF
>TRBV5-5|TRBJ2-7
CASSFGGYEQYF
>TRBV6-5|TRBJ1-1
CASSYQGQGPNTEAFF
>TRBV12-3/TRBV12-4|TRBJ2-5
CASVTGLGETQYF
>TRBV6-1|TRBJ1-2
CASSKGESYGYTF
>TRBV5-6|TRBJ1-2
CASSLEPGYGYTF
>TRBV29-1|TRBJ2-2
CSGTGGTGELFF
>TRBV11-2|TRBJ2-5
CASSPITFGQGAGETQYF
>TRBV4-2|TRBJ2-3
CASSQVTGVTDTQYF